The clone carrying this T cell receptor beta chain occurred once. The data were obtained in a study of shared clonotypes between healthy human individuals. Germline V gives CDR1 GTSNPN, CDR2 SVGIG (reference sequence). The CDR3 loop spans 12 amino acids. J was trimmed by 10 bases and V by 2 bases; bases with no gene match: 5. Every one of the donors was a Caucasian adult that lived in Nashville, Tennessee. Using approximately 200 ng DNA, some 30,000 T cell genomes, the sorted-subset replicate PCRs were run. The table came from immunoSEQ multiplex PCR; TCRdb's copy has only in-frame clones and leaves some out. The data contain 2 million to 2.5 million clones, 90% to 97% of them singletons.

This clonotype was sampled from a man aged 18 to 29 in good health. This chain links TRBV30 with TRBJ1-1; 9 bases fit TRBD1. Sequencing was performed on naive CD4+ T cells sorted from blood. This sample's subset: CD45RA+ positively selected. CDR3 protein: CAWSLQGARAFF. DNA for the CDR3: TGTGCCTGGAGTCTACAGGGGGCTAGAGCTTTCTTT.